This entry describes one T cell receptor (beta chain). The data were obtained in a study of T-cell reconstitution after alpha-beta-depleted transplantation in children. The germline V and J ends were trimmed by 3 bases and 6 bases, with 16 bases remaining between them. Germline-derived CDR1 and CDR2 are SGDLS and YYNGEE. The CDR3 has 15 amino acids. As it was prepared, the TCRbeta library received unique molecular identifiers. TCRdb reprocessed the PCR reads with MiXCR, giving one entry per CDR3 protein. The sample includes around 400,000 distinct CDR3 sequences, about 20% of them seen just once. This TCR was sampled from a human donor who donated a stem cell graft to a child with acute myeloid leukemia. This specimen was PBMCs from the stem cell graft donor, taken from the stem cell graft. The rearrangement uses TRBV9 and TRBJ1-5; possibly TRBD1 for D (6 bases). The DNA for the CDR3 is TGTGCCAGCAGCGAATCGGGGGGGCTTGGTCAGCCCCAGCATTTT. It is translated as CASSESGGLGQPQHF.